The 25 T cell receptor beta chains listed next were all sequenced from one sample in a study of vaccination and CD4 T cells after COVID-19. MiXCR, run by TCRdb on the PCR reads, gives a single entry per CDR3 protein. Counted here are 20,000 to 25,000 distinct CDR3 sequences, 51% occurring once; the ten biggest clones make up roughly 1%. The source material was CD4+ T cells from blood, sampled before SARS-CoV-2 vaccination. These TCRs come from a human donor who had recovered from COVID-19.

This chain connects TRBV27 to TRBJ2-3, with 12 positions matching TRBD2. Trimming removed 2 bases from V and 3 bases from J; junction bases left unmatched: 0. CDR3 length: 15 residues. CDR1 is MNHEY and CDR2 is SMNVEV in the germline V gene (reference sequence). The CDR3 DNA sequence: TGTGCCAGCAGTTTAGGGACTAGCGGGACAGATACGCAGTATTTT. Its protein product is CASSLGTSGTDTQYF.

This clonotype was counted between two and nine times. The CDR3 nucleotides are TGCAGTACCAAGGCGGCTAGCGGGAGGAACACAGATACGCAGTATTTT. It codes for CSTKAASGRNTDTQYF. The V call is TRBV20-1, the J call TRBJ2-3; 11 nucleotides line up with TRBD2. Germline V lookup: CDR1 DFQATT, CDR2 SNEGSKA (reference sequence). This CDR3 is 16 amino acids long. The V segment lost 8 bases and the J segment 2 bases; nucleotides outside the gene matches: 12.

This chain links TRBV6-5 with TRBJ2-3; D is ambiguous. Germline CDR1 reads MNHEY; CDR2 reads SVGAGI. The CDR3 is 15 residues long. With 2 bases removed from V and 2 bases from J, the gap between germline ends came to 11 bases. CDR3: CASSYGYTDTDTQYF. The CDR3 DNA follows: TGTGCCAGCAGTTACGGGTATACCGACACAGATACGCAGTATTTT.

V is TRBV12-3 or TRBV12-4 and J is TRBJ2-7, with TRBD1 matching over 9 bases. This CDR3 region has 14 residues. J lost 5 bases, V lost 5 bases, and 7 bases had no gene match. The DNA for the CDR3 is TGTGCCAGCAGTGCGGGACAGGGTGCGGACGAGCAGTACTTC. It yields the protein CASSAGQGADEQYF.

This chain uses TRBV20-1 with TRBJ2-3, with 8 positions matching TRBD1. Per the germline V gene, CDR1 is DFQATT and CDR2 is SNEGSKA (reference sequence). V was clipped by 2 bases and J by 0 bases; unmatched bases: 10. CDR3 size: 17 residues. CDR3 bases: TGCAGTGCTAGAACACAGGCAGGGGGCGCGAGCACAGATACGCAGTATTTT. Translating gives CSARTQAGGASTDTQYF.

The chain carries TRBV5-1 and TRBJ2-5; 7 positions match TRBD1. Germline V gene data show CDR1 as SGHRS and CDR2 as YFSETQ. The V and J ends lost 4 bases and 4 bases, in that order; junction bases with no gene match: 7. This CDR3 region has 14 residues. The CDR3 sequence is CASSLGQLGETQYF. DNA for the CDR3: TGCGCCAGCAGCCTGGGACAGCTCGGAGAGACCCAGTACTTC.

The J gene is TRBJ2-3, the V gene TRBV19, with D possibly matching TRBD1 (6 bases). The germline V gene has CDR1 LNHDA and CDR2 SQIVND (reference sequence). The ends were cut back, 7 bases at V and 6 bases at J, with 20 bases in the middle. The CDR3 has 15 residues. The CDR3 DNA reads TGTGCCAGTATCGCCTCACAGGGCCGAATGGATACGCAGTATTTT. Protein: CASIASQGRMDTQYF.

The chain couples TRBV6-1 to TRBJ1-1, with D possibly TRBD1 on 6 matching bases. The CDR3 contains 12 residues. Trimming shortened V by 6 bases and J by 8 bases, and 13 bases separated the two germline ends. Germline-derived CDR1 and CDR2 are MNHNS and SASEGT. The CDR3 bases are TGTGCCAGCAGCAGAATAGGGACAGAAGCTTTCTTT. This sequence encodes CASSRIGTEAFF.

The J gene is TRBJ2-5, the V gene TRBV12-3 or TRBV12-4; 11 bases are a match to TRBD1. Losses at the gene ends were 6 bases for V and 5 bases for J; bases not matched to a gene: 8. There are 15 residues in the CDR3. CDR3 sequence: CASRGRTGGPETQYF. CDR3 DNA: TGTGCCAGCAGAGGAAGGACAGGGGGCCCTGAGACCCAGTACTTC.

CDR3 DNA: TGTGCCAGCTCAAACGACAGGGAGGAAGAGACCCAGTACTTC. Amino acid sequence: CASSNDREEETQYF. The chain combines TRBV18 with TRBJ2-5; TRBD1 might be the D (7 bases). There are 14 residues in the CDR3. The germline V gene has CDR1 KGHSH and CDR2 LQKENI. Deletions cut 5 bases from V and 3 bases from J, with 13 bases between.

This clonotype was picked up one time. The chain employs TRBV6-2 or TRBV6-3 and TRBJ2-2; unclear D gene. The V gene's germline CDR1 is MNHEY and CDR2 SVGEGT. Trimming left V 2 bases short and J 3 bases short, with 4 bases between. The CDR3 is 13 amino acids. CDR3 amino acids: CASSYHYTGELFF. DNA of the CDR3: TGTGCCAGCAGTTACCATTACACCGGGGAGCTGTTTTTT.

The chain couples TRBV6-5 to TRBJ2-2; D not resolved. Germline V lookup: CDR1 MNHEY, CDR2 SVGAGI. This CDR3 spans 13 amino acids. Trimming took off 4 bases at V and 7 bases at J, with 10 bases between the two ends. The CDR3 loop is CASSWLFGGELFF. The CDR3 DNA sequence: TGTGCCAGCAGTTGGTTATTCGGCGGGGAGCTGTTTTTT.

The chain couples TRBV9 to TRBJ2-1; 7 nucleotides match TRBD1. Unmatched junction bases numbered 4, after V lost 2 bases and J lost 2 bases. The CDR3 consists of 15 residues. Germline CDR1 reads SGDLS; CDR2 reads YYNGEE. This chain's CDR3 is CASSVGDRAYNEQFF. CDR3 nucleotides: TGTGCCAGCAGCGTGGGGGACAGAGCCTACAATGAGCAGTTCTTC.

The V gene is TRBV2, the J gene TRBJ2-3, with unresolved D. This CDR3 has 12 amino acids. V was trimmed by 2 bases and J by 7 bases, leaving 7 bases between them. Looked up from germline, CDR1 is SNHLY and CDR2 is FYNNEI. The CDR3 nucleotides are TGTGCCAGCAGTGAATCAGGATATACGCAGTATTTT. Its translation: CASSESGYTQYF.

This clonotype was observed a handful of times. The rearrangement uses TRBV4-1 and TRBJ2-5; D uncertain. V shed 0 bases and J shed 2 bases, with 13 bases lying between them. There are 16 residues in the CDR3. Germline CDR1 reads MGHRA; CDR2 reads YSYEKL. CDR3 sequence reads: CASSQDSAGLQETQYF. In DNA form, the CDR3 reads TGCGCCAGCAGCCAAGATTCGGCAGGATTACAAGAGACCCAGTACTTC.

The chain joins TRBV20-1 to TRBJ2-1, with 8 bases fitting TRBD1. Looked up from germline, CDR1 is DFQATT and CDR2 is SNEGSKA (reference sequence). CDR3 length equals 14 residues. V gave up 6 bases and J gave up 2 bases; unmatched junction bases: 6. CDR3 in amino acids: CSAGQGETYNEQFF. DNA of the CDR3: TGCAGTGCAGGACAGGGAGAGACCTACAATGAGCAGTTCTTC.

The genes are TRBV6-4 and TRBJ2-2, with D unclear. CDR3 size: 14 residues. Germline assignment: CDR1 MRHNA and CDR2 SNTAGT. V was clipped by 0 bases and J by 4 bases, with 6 bases between them. CDR3 DNA sequence: TGTGCCAGCAGTGACTCGAGTAGCACCGGGGAGCTGTTTTTT. Translated: CASSDSSSTGELFF.

In its sample, this clonotype was seen a few times. This chain connects TRBV6-1 to TRBJ2-3; TRBD2 might be the D (6 bases). Trimming left V 3 bases short and J 2 bases short, with 12 bases between. Germline CDR1 reads MNHNS; CDR2 reads SASEGT. The CDR3 sequence is 15 residues long. CDR3: CASSETRFNTDTQYF. In nucleotides, the CDR3 is TGTGCCAGCAGTGAGACTAGATTTAACACAGATACGCAGTATTTT.

The rearrangement joins TRBV5-4 to TRBJ2-3; no clear D gene. The CDR3 extends over 13 amino acids. The V and J ends lost 5 bases and 2 bases respectively, with 9 bases between them. The germline V gene has CDR1 SGHNT and CDR2 YYREEE (reference sequence). CDR3 sequence reads: CASREISTDTQYF. CDR3 nucleotides: TGTGCCAGCAGGGAAATTTCCACAGATACGCAGTATTTT.

In its sample, this clonotype was seen a few times. This chain connects TRBV6-2 or TRBV6-3 to TRBJ1-5; a possible D gene is TRBD1 (5 bases). The V gene lost 9 bases and the J gene lost 2 bases, with 11 bases spanning the gap. Germline V gene data show CDR1 as MNHEY and CDR2 as SVGEGT. The CDR3 covers 13 residues. For the CDR3, the DNA is TGTGCCAGTAGGGGATCCGGCAATCAGCCCCAGCATTTT. It translates to CASRGSGNQPQHF.

V is TRBV7-2 and J is TRBJ2-4; TRBD2 matches at 13 bases. The length of the CDR3 is 15 residues. Germline CDR1 is SGHTA and CDR2 is FQGNSA. V trimming: 6 bases; J trimming: 4 bases; junction bases outside the gene matches: 3. The CDR3, as DNA: TGTGCCAGCAGAACTAGCGGGGGGGGGAAAAACATTCAGTACTTC. Translated: CASRTSGGGKNIQYF.

The chain uses TRBV7-7 and TRBJ2-2; D not resolved. Trimming left V 3 bases short and J 6 bases short, with 11 bases between. This CDR3 comprises 14 residues. The germline V gene encodes CDR1 SSHAT and CDR2 FNYEAQ (reference sequence). In DNA, the CDR3 is TGTGCCAGCAGCTTCGGACCCTCGGCCGGGGAGCTGTTTTTT. Translating it yields CASSFGPSAGELFF.

The chain's CDR3 is CSANKAGEANEQFF. CDR3 sequence (DNA): TGCAGTGCCAATAAAGCGGGAGAGGCTAATGAGCAGTTCTTC. The V call is TRBV20-1, the J call TRBJ2-1; 8 nucleotides line up with TRBD2. CDR1 is DFQATT, CDR2 SNEGSKA, per germline (reference sequence). This CDR3 has 14 residues. J lost 7 bases, V lost 6 bases, and 11 bases had no gene match.

This chain links TRBV28 with TRBJ1-1; D is uncertain. CDR1 MDHEN and CDR2 SYDVKM come from the germline V gene. The V end lost 5 bases, the J end lost 1 base, and 8 bases lay between the germline ends. This CDR3 comprises 13 residues. CDR3 sequence (DNA): TGTGCCAGCAGTCGGGTAGGGAACACTGAAGCTTTCTTT. Translating it yields CASSRVGNTEAFF.

The chain is built from TRBV6-5 and TRBJ1-4; no firm D call. This CDR3 has 15 residues. Per germline, CDR1 MNHEY and CDR2 SVGAGI. V lost 0 bases, J lost 3 bases, and 8 bases lay in between. The CDR3 sequence is CASSYSMRPNEKLFF. DNA of the CDR3: TGTGCCAGCAGTTACTCGATGCGACCTAATGAAAAACTGTTTTTT.